Shown below are 10 T cell receptor beta chains from a single sample sequenced in a study of blood T cells in healthy people across ages. A second roughly 6 to 12 cycle PCR used barcoded and J-beta primers. TCRdb used MiXCR to reprocess the 5' RACE reads, holding one entry per CDR3 protein. The table lists about 800,000 distinct CDR3 sequences, 20% to 25% of them singletons, with approximately 3.7% in the top ten. The sample also formed part of further work on T cells of mothers and their children.

The source material was blood. These receptors all stem from a boy aged 5-17 years in good health.

A few counts support this clonotype. The chain uses TRBV24-1 and TRBJ2-5; D remains unclear. This CDR3 has 16 amino acids. V was pared by 4 bases and J by 1 base, with 15 bases between. CDR1 KGHDR and CDR2 SFDVKD come from the germline V gene. CDR3 residues: CATSEAFGLSQETQYF. CDR3 nucleotides: TGTGCCACCAGTGAAGCTTTCGGGCTCTCCCAAGAGACCCAGTACTTC.

V usage is TRBV6-5 and J usage is TRBJ2-7, with a weak D call TRBD1 (5 bases). The germline V gene encodes CDR1 MNHEY and CDR2 SVGAGI. The length of the CDR3 is 14 residues. Trimming shortened V by 5 bases and J by 0 bases, and 11 bases separated the two germline ends. CDR3 in DNA: TGTGCCAGCAGTAGGGGCAGTCGCTCCTACGAGCAGTACTTC. Amino acid sequence: CASSRGSRSYEQYF.

This clonotype was seen a few times. The chain couples TRBV20-1 to TRBJ1-2, with D unresolved. CDR3 length equals 14 residues. Germline CDR1 is DFQATT and CDR2 is SNEGSKA (reference sequence). Trimming stripped 0 bases from V and 5 bases from J, with 13 bases between. CDR3 in DNA: TGCAGTGCTAGAGATCCGAGTGTCCCATATGGCTACACCTTC. It codes for CSARDPSVPYGYTF.

V and J are TRBV11-1 and TRBJ2-1, with 14 bases lining up with TRBD2. The J call may be mistaken, given a closer DNA end match to TRBJ2-5. The CDR3 runs to 20 residues. In germline, CDR1 is SGHAT, CDR2 FQDESV (reference sequence). CDR3 loop: CASSPNYRLAGGPTAETQYF. The CDR3 coding sequence is TGTGCCAGCAGCCCCAATTACCGACTAGCGGGAGGGCCGACGGCGGAGACCCAGTACTTC.

J is TRBJ1-4 and V is TRBV6-2 or TRBV6-3; D gene ambiguous. The V end was cut by 6 bases, the J end by 7 bases, with 6 bases between. Germline V gives CDR1 MNHEY, CDR2 SVGEGT. This CDR3 has 11 amino acids. CDR3 sequence: CASSSVEKLFF. CDR3 DNA sequence: TGTGCCAGCAGCTCGGTTGAAAAACTGTTTTTT.

This clonotype occurred a few times. The chain recombines TRBV27 with TRBJ2-6; D possibly corresponds to TRBD2 (6 bases). CDR1 and CDR2 from the germline V gene are MNHEY and SMNVEV (reference sequence). V was cut by 2 bases and J by 2 bases, with 10 bases left in between. The CDR3 is made up of 16 amino acids. DNA of the CDR3: TGTGCCAGCAGTTTAATCGGGGGACCTGGGGCCAACGTCCTGACTTTC. Protein product: CASSLIGGPGANVLTF.

The rearrangement links TRBV20-1 to TRBJ1-2; 8 nucleotides align to TRBD1. V was clipped by 6 bases and J by 6 bases; unmatched bases: 12. The CDR3 is 14 amino acids. Germline CDR1 DFQATT, CDR2 SNEGSKA (reference sequence). CDR3 protein: CSAGPRQGINGYTF. CDR3 nucleotides: TGCAGTGCCGGTCCGAGACAGGGGATCAATGGCTACACCTTC.

The chain recombines TRBV4-3 with TRBJ2-1; 9 positions agree with TRBD1. The V segment lost 1 base and the J segment 7 bases; nucleotides outside the gene matches: 11. This CDR3 comprises 17 residues. CDR1 is LGHNA and CDR2 is YSLEER in the germline V gene. The CDR3 protein is CASSQVGTGLIWNEQFF. CDR3 nucleotides: TGCGCCAGCAGCCAAGTAGGGACAGGGTTAATTTGGAATGAGCAGTTCTTC.

The V call is TRBV20-1, the J call TRBJ1-5, with D possibly being TRBD1 (5 bases). Germline V gene lookup returns CDR1 DFQATT and CDR2 SNEGSKA (reference sequence). There are 16 residues in the CDR3. Deletions cut 0 bases from V and 0 bases from J, with 12 bases between. CDR3 sequence reads: CSARDRTGYSNQPQHF. DNA for the CDR3: TGCAGTGCTAGAGATCGTACAGGTTATAGCAATCAGCCCCAGCATTTT.

The table lists this clonotype with a few counts. The V gene is TRBV11-2, the J gene TRBJ1-6; no clear D gene. Trimming stripped 0 bases from V and 17 bases from J, with 8 bases between. The CDR3 has 11 residues. The germline V gene has CDR1 SGHAT and CDR2 FQNNGV. In DNA form, the CDR3 reads TGTGCCAGCAGCTTAGACGGCCCCGTCCACTTT. This codes for CASSLDGPVHF.